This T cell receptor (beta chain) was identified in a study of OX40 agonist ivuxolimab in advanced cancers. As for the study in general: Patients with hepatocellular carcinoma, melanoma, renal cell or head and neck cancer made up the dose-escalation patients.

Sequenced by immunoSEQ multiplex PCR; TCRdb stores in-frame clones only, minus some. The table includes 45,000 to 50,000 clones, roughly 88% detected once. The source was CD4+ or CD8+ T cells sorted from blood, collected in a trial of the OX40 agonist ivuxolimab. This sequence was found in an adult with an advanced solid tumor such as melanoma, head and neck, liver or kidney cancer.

CDR3 DNA: TGCGCCAGCAGCCAAGACACAGGTCTAGTGAGAGGCGAGCAGTACTTC. Its translation: CASSQDTGLVRGEQYF. The genes are TRBV4-1 and TRBJ2-7, with a weak D call TRBD1 (5 bases). Per germline, CDR1 MGHRA and CDR2 YSYEKL. Between the trimmed V and J ends, which lost 0 bases and 6 bases, there was a span of 18 bases. The CDR3 consists of 16 residues.